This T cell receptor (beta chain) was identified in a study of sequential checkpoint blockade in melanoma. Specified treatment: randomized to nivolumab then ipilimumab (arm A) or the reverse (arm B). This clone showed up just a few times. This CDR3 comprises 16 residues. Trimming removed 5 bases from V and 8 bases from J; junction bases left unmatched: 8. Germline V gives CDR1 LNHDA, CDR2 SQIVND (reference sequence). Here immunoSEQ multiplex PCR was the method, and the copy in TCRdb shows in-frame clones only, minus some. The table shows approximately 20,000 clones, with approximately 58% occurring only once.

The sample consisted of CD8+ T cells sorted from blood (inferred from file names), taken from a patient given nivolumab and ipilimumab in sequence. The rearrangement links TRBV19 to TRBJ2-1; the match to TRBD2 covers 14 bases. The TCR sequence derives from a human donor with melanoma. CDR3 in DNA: TGTGCCAGTAGTTCGCCGGGACTAGCGGGAGTTGATGAGCAGTTCTTC. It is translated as CASSSPGLAGVDEQFF.